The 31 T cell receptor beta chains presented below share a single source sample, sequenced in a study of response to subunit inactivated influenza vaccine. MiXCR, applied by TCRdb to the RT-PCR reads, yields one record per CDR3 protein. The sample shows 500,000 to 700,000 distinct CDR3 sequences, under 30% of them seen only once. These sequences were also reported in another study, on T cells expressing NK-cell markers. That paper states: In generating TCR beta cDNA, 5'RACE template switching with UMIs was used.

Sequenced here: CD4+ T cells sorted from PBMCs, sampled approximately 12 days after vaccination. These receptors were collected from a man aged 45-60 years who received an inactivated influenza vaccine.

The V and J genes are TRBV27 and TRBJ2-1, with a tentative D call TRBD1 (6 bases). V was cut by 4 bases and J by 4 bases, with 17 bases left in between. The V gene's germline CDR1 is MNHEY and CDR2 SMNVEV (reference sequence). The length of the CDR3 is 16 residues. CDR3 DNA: TGTGCCAGCAGTTCCCTCGACAGGATCCTTTACAATGAGCAGTTCTTC. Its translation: CASSSLDRILYNEQFF.

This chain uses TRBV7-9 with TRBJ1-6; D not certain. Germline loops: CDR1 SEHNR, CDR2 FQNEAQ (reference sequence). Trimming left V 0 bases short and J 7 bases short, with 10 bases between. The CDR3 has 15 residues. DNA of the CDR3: TGTGCCAGCAGCTTAGCGCTACAGACGAATTCACCCCTCCACTTT. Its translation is CASSLALQTNSPLHF.

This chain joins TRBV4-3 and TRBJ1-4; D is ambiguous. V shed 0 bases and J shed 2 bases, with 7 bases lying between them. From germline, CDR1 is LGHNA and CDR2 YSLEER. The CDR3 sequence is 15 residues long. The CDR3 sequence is CASSQEGGTNEKLFF. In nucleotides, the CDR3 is TGCGCCAGCAGCCAAGAAGGAGGGACTAATGAAAAACTGTTTTTT.

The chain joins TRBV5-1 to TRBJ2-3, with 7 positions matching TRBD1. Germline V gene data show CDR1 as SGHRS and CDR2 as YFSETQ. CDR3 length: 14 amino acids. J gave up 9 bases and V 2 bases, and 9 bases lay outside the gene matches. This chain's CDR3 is CASSFTGTVGTQYF. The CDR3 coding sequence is TGCGCCAGCAGCTTCACCGGGACAGTAGGCACGCAGTATTTT.

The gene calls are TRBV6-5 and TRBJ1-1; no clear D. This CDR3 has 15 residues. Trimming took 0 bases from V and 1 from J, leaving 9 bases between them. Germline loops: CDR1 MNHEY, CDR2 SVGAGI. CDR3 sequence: CASSYSWGGNTEAFF. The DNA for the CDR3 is TGTGCCAGCAGTTACTCGTGGGGAGGGAACACTGAAGCTTTCTTT.

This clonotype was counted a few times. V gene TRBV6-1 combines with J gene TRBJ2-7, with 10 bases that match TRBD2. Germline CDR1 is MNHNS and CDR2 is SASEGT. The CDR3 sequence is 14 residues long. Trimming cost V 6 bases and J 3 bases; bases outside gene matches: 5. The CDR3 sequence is CASSQTSGLYEQYF. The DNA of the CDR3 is TGTGCCAGCAGCCAGACTAGCGGGCTCTACGAGCAGTACTTC.

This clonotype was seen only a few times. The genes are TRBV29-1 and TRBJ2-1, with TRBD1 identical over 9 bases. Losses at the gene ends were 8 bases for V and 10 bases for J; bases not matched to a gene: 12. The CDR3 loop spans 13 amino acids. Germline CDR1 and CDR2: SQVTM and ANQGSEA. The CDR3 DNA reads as TGCAGCTACGGCAGCTTCGACAGGGGGGAGCAGTTCTTC. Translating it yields CSYGSFDRGEQFF.

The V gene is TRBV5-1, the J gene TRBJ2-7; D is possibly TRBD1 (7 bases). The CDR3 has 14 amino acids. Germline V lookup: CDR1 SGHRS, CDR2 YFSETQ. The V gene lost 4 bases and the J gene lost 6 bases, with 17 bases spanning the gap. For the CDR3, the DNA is TGCGCCAGCAGCGGGGGACAGCCAGCGGGCGAGCAGTACTTC. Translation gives CASSGGQPAGEQYF.

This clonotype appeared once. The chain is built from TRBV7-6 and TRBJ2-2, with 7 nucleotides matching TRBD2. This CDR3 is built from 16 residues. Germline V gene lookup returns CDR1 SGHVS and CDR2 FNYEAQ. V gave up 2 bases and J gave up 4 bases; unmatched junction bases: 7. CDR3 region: CASSLRGRAGTGELFF. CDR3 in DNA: TGTGCCAGCAGCTTAAGAGGGAGGGCCGGCACCGGGGAGCTGTTTTTT.

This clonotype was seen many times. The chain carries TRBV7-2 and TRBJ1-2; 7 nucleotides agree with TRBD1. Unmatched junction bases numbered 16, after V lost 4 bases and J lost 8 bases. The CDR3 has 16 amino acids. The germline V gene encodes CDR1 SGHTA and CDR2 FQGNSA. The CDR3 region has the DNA TGTGCCAGCAGCTATTCCAAAGGGGGCCTAAGGGGGGGCTACACCTTC. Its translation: CASSYSKGGLRGGYTF.

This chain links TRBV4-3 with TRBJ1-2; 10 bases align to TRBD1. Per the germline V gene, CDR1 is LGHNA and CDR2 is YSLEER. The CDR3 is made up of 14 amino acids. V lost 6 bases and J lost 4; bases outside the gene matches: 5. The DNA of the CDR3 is TGCGCCAGCAGTCCAGGACAGGGGGTCTATGGCTACACCTTC. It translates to CASSPGQGVYGYTF.

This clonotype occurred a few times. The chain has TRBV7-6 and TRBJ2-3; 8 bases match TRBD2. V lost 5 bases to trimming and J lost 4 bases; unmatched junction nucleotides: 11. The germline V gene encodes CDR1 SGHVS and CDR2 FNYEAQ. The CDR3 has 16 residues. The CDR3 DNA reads TGTGCCAGCAGCCGTGGTACAGCGGGAGTCGCAGATACGCAGTATTTT. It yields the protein CASSRGTAGVADTQYF.

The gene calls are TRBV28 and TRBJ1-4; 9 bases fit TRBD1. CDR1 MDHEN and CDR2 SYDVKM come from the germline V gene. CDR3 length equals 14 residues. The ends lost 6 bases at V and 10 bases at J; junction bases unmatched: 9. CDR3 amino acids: CASRLQGAIGKLFF. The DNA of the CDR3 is TGTGCCAGCAGACTACAGGGGGCGATTGGAAAACTGTTTTTT.

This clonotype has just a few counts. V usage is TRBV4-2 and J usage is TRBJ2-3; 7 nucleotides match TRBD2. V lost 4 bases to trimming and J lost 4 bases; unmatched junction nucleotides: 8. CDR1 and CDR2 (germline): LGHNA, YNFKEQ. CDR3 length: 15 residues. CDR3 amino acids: CASSPNWGGADTQYF. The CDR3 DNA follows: TGTGCCAGCAGCCCGAACTGGGGGGGTGCAGATACGCAGTATTTT.

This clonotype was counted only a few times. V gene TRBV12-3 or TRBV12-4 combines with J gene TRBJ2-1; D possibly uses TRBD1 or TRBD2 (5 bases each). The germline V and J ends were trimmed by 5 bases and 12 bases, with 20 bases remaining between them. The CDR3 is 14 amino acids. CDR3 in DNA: TGTGCCAGCAGTGACCTTGGGTCCGGGACGCGGCAGTTCTTC. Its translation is CASSDLGSGTRQFF.

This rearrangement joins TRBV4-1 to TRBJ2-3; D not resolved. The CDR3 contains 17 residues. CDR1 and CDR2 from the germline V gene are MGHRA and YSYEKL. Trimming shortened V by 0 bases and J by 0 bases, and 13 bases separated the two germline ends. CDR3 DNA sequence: TGCGCCAGCAGCCAAGATATTAGCACAACTAGCACAGATACGCAGTATTTT. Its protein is CASSQDISTTSTDTQYF.

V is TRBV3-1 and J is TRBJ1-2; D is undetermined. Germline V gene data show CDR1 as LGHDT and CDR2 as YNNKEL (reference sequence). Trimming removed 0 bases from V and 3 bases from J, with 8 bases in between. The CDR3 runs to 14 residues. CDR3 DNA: TGTGCCAGCAGCCAAGAACGGGGATACTATGGCTACACCTTC. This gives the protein CASSQERGYYGYTF.

The CDR3 is CASSFFGQGAGETQYF. The CDR3 bases are TGTGCCAGCAGTTTTTTTGGGCAGGGGGCAGGAGAGACCCAGTACTTC. The chain has TRBV12-3 or TRBV12-4 and TRBJ2-5; 8 bases fit TRBD1. With 3 bases clipped from V and 4 bases from J, the junction kept 10 bases outside the gene matches. The CDR3 runs 16 residues.

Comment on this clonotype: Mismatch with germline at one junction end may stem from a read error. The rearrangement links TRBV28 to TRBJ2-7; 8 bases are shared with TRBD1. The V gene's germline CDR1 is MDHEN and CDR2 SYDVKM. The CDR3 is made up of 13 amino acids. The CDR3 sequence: CASGQGPSDEQYF. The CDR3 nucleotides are TGTGCCAGCGGACAGGGTCCCTCCGACGAGCAGTACTTC.

CDR3 sequence reads: CASSERTANTEAFF. The CDR3 DNA follows: TGTGCCAGCAGCGAAAGGACGGCGAACACTGAAGCTTTCTTT. The chain uses TRBV6-2 or TRBV6-3 and TRBJ1-1; D unclear. Germline V gene lookup returns CDR1 MNHEY and CDR2 SVGEGT. V was cut by 6 bases and J by 1 base, with 12 bases left in between. The CDR3 length is 14 residues.

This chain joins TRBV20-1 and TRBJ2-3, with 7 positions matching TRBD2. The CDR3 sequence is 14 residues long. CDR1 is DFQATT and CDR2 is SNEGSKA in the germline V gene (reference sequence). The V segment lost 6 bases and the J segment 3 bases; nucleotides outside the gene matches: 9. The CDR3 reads CSAPGRERTDTQYF. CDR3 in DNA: TGCAGTGCCCCCGGGCGGGAGAGGACAGATACGCAGTATTTT.

The CDR3 is CASRPRRRGVGTEAFF. The CDR3 DNA reads TGTGCCAGCAGACCGAGACGCCGGGGCGTAGGAACTGAAGCTTTCTTT. The chain recombines TRBV11-2 with TRBJ1-1; D might be TRBD1 (5 bases). The CDR3 has 16 amino acids. Trimming cost V 6 bases and J 5 bases, with 22 bases left between them. The germline V gene encodes CDR1 SGHAT and CDR2 FQNNGV.

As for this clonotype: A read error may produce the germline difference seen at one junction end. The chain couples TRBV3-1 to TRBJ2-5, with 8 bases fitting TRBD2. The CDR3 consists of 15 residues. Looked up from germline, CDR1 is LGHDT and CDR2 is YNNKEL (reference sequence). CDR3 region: CASSQGVSGEEIQYF. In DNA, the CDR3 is TGTGCCAGCAGCCAAGGGGTTAGCGGGGAAGAGATCCAGTACTTC.

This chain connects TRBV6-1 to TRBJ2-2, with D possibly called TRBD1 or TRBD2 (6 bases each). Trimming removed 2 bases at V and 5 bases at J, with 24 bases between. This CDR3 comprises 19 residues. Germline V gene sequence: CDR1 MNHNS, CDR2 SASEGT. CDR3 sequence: CASSETTRRRGRRTGELFF. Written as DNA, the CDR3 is TGTGCCAGCAGTGAAACAACTAGGAGGAGGGGGAGGAGGACCGGGGAGCTGTTTTTT.

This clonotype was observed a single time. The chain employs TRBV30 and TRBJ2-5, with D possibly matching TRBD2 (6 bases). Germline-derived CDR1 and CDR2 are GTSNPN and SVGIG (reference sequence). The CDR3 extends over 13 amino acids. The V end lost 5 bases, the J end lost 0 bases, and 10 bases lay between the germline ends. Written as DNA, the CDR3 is TGTGCCTGGGAACGGGACTACCAAGAGACCCAGTACTTC. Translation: CAWERDYQETQYF. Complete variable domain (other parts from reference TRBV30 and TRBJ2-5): SQTIHQWPATLVQPVGSPLSLECTVEGTSNPNLYWYRQAAGRGLQLLFYSVGIGQISSEVPQNLSASRPQDRQFILSSKKLLLSDSGFYLCAWERDYQETQYFGPGTRLLVL.

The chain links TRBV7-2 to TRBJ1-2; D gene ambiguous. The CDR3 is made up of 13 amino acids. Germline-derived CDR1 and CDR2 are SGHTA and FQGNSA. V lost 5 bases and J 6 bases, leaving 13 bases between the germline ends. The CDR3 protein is CASSPRPVNGYTF. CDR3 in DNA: TGTGCCAGCAGCCCCCGACCGGTAAATGGCTACACCTTC.

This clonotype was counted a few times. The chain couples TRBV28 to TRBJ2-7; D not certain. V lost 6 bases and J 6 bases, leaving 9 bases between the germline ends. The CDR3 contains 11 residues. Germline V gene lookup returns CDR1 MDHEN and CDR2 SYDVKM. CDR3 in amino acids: CASRTTGEQYF. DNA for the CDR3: TGTGCCAGCAGGACGACGGGCGAGCAGTACTTC.

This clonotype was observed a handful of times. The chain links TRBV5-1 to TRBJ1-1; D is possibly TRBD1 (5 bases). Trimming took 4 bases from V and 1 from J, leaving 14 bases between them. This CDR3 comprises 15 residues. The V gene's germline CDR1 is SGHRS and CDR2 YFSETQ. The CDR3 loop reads CASSPDGGRNTEAFF. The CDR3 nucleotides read TGCGCCAGCAGCCCGGACGGGGGTCGGAACACTGAAGCTTTCTTT.

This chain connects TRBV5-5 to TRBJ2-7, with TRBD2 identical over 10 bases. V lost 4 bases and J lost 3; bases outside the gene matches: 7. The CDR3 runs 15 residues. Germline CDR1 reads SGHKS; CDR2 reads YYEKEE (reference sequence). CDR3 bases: TGTGCCAGCAGCCCGCGGACTAGCGGAATCTACGAGCAGTACTTC. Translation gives CASSPRTSGIYEQYF.

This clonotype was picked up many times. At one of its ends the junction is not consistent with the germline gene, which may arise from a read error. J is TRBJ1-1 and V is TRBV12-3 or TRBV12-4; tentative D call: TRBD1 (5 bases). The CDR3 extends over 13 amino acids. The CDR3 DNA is TGCGCCAGCAGCTTTTTGGGGGGGACTGAAGCTTTCTTT. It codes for CASSFLGGTEAFF.

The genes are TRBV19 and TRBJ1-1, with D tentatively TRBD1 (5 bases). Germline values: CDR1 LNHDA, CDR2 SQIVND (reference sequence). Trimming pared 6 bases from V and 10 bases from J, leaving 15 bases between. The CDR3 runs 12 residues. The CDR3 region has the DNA TGTGCCAGTAGCCAGAGGACGGGGGGAGCTTTCTTT. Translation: CASSQRTGGAFF.